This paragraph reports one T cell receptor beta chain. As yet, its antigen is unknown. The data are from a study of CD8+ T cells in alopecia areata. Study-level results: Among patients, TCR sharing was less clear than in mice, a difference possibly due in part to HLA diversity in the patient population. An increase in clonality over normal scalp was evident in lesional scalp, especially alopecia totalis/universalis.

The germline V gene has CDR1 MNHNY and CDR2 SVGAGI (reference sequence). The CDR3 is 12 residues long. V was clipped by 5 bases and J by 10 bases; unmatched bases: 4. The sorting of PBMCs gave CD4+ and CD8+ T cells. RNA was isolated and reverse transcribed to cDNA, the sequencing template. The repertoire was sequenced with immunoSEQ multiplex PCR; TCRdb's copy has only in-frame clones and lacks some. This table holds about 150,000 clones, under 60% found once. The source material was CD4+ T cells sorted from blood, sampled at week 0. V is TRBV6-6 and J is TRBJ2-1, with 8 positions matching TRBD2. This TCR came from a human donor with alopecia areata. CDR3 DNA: TGTGCCAGCAGTCTCCCGGGGGGGGAGCAGTTCTTC. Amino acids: CASSLPGGEQFF.